Listed below are T cell receptor beta chains from one sample, sequenced in a study of blood T cell repertoires in COVID-19. Sequenced by immunoSEQ multiplex PCR; TCRdb stores in-frame clones only, minus some. The repertoire holds approximately 200,000 clones, with around four fifths as singletons. The specimen sequenced was peripheral blood. Every receptor here comes from a human donor with acute or convalescent COVID-19. The donor label of this sample is uncertain. The CDR3 runs from the conserved cysteine through the conserved F or W. D genes are given only for firm matches. A clone size is listed for some rows: how often the clone was seen (once, few, many), or a class if it is expanded.

abundance	v_gene	j_gene	d_gene	CDR3nt	CDR3aa
.	TRBV19	TRBJ2-7	.	TGTGCCAGTAGTATATACCCGGCCTACGAGCAGTACTTC	CASSIYPAYEQYF
.	TRBV12-5	TRBJ2-3	.	TGTGCTAGTGGTGTCTTAGATACGCAGTATTTT	CASGVLDTQYF
.	TRBV9	TRBJ2-3	.	TGTGCCAGCAGCGCCCTGCGGAGCGGCACAGATACGCAGTATTTT	CASSALRSGTDTQYF
.	TRBV18	TRBJ2-7	.	TGTGCCAGCTCCCATGGGGGCAGCTCCTACGAGCAGTACTTC	CASSHGGSSYEQYF
.	TRBV10-3	TRBJ2-7	.	TGTGCCATCAGCCCCGATTTGGACAGAGCCTACGAGCAGTACTTC	CAISPDLDRAYEQYF
.	TRBV5-1	TRBJ2-3	TRBD2	TGCGCCAGCAGCCTAGGGACTAGCGTGTTAGATACGCAGTATTTT	CASSLGTSVLDTQYF
.	TRBV7-9	TRBJ1-3	TRBD1	TGTGCCAGCAGCTTAATGCGGGACAGGCTACTTTCTGGAAACACCATATATTTT	CASSLMRDRLLSGNTIYF
few	TRBV18	TRBJ1-6	TRBD1	TGTGCCAGCTCAGAGAACAGGGGCTGGAGTTCACCCCTCCACTTT	CASSENRGWSSPLHF
.	TRBV25-1	TRBJ2-7	TRBD1	TGTGCCAGCAGCCTGACAGGGGGTTCTCCCTACGAGCAGTACTTC	CASSLTGGSPYEQYF
.	TRBV5-1	TRBJ2-7	TRBD2	TGCGCCAGCAGCGTAACTAGCGGGAGGGCCACCTACGAGCAGTACTTC	CASSVTSGRATYEQYF
.	TRBV24-1	TRBJ1-3	.	TGTGCCACCAGTGATTCCGGGGTCTCTGGAAACACCATATATTTT	CATSDSGVSGNTIYF
.	TRBV28	TRBJ1-5	.	TGTGCCAGCAGTTCACCCTCGGGGGGGGCAAATCAGCCCCAGCATTTT	CASSSPSGGANQPQHF
.	TRBV11-2	TRBJ2-2	TRBD2	TGTGCCAGCAGCTTAGCCAGCGGGAGATTTTCCGGGGAGCTGTTTTTT	CASSLASGRFSGELFF
.	TRBV7-2	TRBJ2-7	.	TGTGCCAGCAGCTCCCAGGGGTCCCTCTCCTACGAGCAGTACTTC	CASSSQGSLSYEQYF
.	TRBV9	TRBJ2-5	.	TGTGCCAGCAGCGCGACGGGAGTTCAAGAGACCCAGTACTTC	CASSATGVQETQYF
.	TRBV19	TRBJ2-7	TRBD2	TGTGCCACCTCAGGTGGGGAGGGCCGTTACGAGCAGTACTTC	CATSGGEGRYEQYF
.	TRBV10-3	TRBJ1-2	TRBD1	TGTGCCATCAGTGAGGGGGGACAGTCCCTTCGGGGCTACACCTTC	CAISEGGQSLRGYTF
.	TRBV28	TRBJ2-2	TRBD2	TGTGCCACCTTAGGGCGGGAGACCGGGGAGCTGTTTTTT	CATLGRETGELFF
.	TRBV14	TRBJ2-3	TRBD1	TGTGCCAGCAGCCAAGATCTAAGGACAGGTGGCACAGATACGCAGTATTTT	CASSQDLRTGGTDTQYF
few	TRBV2	TRBJ2-7	.	TGTGCCAGCAGTGGGTCAGGGATGTACGAGCAGTACTTC	CASSGSGMYEQYF
.	TRBV19	TRBJ1-2	TRBD1	TGTGCCAGTAGTATAGGGGAGGCCAGGGGGAGAGGCTACACCTTC	CASSIGEARGRGYTF
.	TRBV7-3	TRBJ2-3	.	TGTGCCAGCAGCCTGTGGACAGCCCCCACAGATACGCAGTATTTT	CASSLWTAPTDTQYF
.	TRBV6-5	TRBJ1-1	TRBD1	TGTGCCAGCACCTTAGGACAGGGGTTGAACACTGAAGCTTTCTTT	CASTLGQGLNTEAFF
.	TRBV7-9	TRBJ1-1	.	TGTGCCAGCAGCTTAGCACACGGTGGTTCGGAGGACACTGAAGCTTTCTTT	CASSLAHGGSEDTEAFF
once	TRBV14	TRBJ2-4	.	TGTGCCAGCAGCCAAGCCGGGTCGGGCATTCAGTACTTC	CASSQAGSGIQYF
few	TRBV7-9	TRBJ1-1	.	TGTGCCAGCAGCTACCAGGGGATGAACACTGAAGCTTTCTTT	CASSYQGMNTEAFF
.	TRBV6-6	TRBJ1-5	.	TGTGCCAGCAGCCCCGGGGGGCTGGGCAATCAGCCCCAGCATTTT	CASSPGGLGNQPQHF
.	TRBV19	TRBJ1-1	TRBD1	TGTGCCAGTAGTATAGGGACAGGCCGGAACACTGAAGCTTTCTTT	CASSIGTGRNTEAFF
.	TRBV5-4	TRBJ2-4	.	TGTGCCAGCAGCTCCTCGAAGGGAGGAGAAAACATTCAGTACTTC	CASSSSKGGENIQYF
.	TRBV14	TRBJ1-6	.	TGTGCCAGCAGCCAAGGTGGGCAGGGGTGGTTTTCACCCCTCCACTTT	CASSQGGQGWFSPLHF
once	TRBV7-2	TRBJ2-5	TRBD1	TGTGCCAGCAGCTTTGACAGGGGGAGGGAGACCCAGTACTTC	CASSFDRGRETQYF
many	TRBV7-9	TRBJ2-7	.	TGTGCCAGCAGCTTCGTGACTAGTAAAGGCGAGCAGTACTTC	CASSFVTSKGEQYF
once	TRBV24-1	TRBJ2-3	.	TGTGCCACCAGTGATAACGGGGATCGCACAGATACGCAGTATTTT	CATSDNGDRTDTQYF
few	TRBV6-1	TRBJ2-7	.	TGTGCCAGCAGTGAAGCGCTTCGGGGAAGCGGGCAAACCTACGAGCAGTACTTC	CASSEALRGSGQTYEQYF
few	TRBV4-1	TRBJ2-7	.	TGCGCCAGCAGCCAAGGAGGGATGGGCGGCGAGCAGTACTTC	CASSQGGMGGEQYF
.	TRBV3-1/TRBV3-2	TRBJ1-2	.	TGTGCCAGCAGCCAAGGCAGGACAGTCTTAATCAGTGGCTACACCTTC	CASSQGRTVLISGYTF
.	TRBV20-1	TRBJ2-1	.	TGCAGTGCAATAAGGGGCGTTGAGCAGTTCTTC	CSAIRGVEQFF
.	TRBV6-5	TRBJ2-2	TRBD2	TGTGCCAGCAGTTACGGGACTAGCGGGTCTCGAGGGGAGCTGTTTTTT	CASSYGTSGSRGELFF
.	TRBV5-6	TRBJ2-7	TRBD1	TGTGCCAGCAGCGGACAGGGGGCTTGGTACGAGCAGTACTTC	CASSGQGAWYEQYF
.	TRBV5-1	TRBJ2-1	TRBD2	TGCGCCAGCAGCTTGGAGACTAGCGGGAGAAAGGGTGAGCAGTTCTTC	CASSLETSGRKGEQFF
once	TRBV19	TRBJ1-5	.	TGTGCCAGTAGTATCCGGGGGAGTCAGCCCCAGCATTTT	CASSIRGSQPQHF
.	TRBV14	TRBJ2-3	TRBD2	TGTGCCAGCAGCCAAGGCCCCGGGAGGACAGATACGCAGTATTTT	CASSQGPGRTDTQYF
.	TRBV19	TRBJ1-3	TRBD1	TGTGCCAGTAGTGGGGACAGGTTGCTCTCTGGAAACACCATATATTTT	CASSGDRLLSGNTIYF
.	TRBV19	TRBJ1-2	TRBD1	TGTGCCAGTAGAGTACCTTCAGGGGGCAACTATGGCTACACCTTC	CASRVPSGGNYGYTF
.	TRBV19	TRBJ1-6	TRBD1	TGTGCCAGTAGTTTATGGACAGGGGGCGGTTCACCCCTCCACTTT	CASSLWTGGGSPLHF